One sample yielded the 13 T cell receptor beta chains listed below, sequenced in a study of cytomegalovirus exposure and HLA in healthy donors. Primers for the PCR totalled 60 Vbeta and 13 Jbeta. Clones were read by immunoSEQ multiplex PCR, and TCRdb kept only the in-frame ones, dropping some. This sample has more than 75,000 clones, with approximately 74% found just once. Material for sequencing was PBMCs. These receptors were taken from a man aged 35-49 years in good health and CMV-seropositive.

DNA for the CDR3: TGTGCCAGCAGGCAGACAGTCGATGAAAAACTGTTTTTT. Residues: CASRQTVDEKLFF. V is TRBV6-1 and J is TRBJ1-4; tentatively, D is TRBD1 (5 bases). Deletions cut 6 bases from V and 6 bases from J, with 11 bases between. CDR3 length: 13 residues. CDR1 MNHNS and CDR2 SASEGT come from the germline V gene.

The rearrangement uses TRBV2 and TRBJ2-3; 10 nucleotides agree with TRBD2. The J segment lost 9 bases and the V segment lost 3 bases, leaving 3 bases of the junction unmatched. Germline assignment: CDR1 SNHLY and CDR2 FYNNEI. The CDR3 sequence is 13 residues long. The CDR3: CASSDLLAGTQYF. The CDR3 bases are TGTGCCAGCAGTGACCTACTAGCGGGGACGCAGTATTTT. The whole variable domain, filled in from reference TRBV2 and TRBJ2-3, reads EPEVTQTPSHQVTQMGQEVILRCVPISNHLYFYWYRQILGQKVEFLVSFYNNEISEKSEIFDDQFSVERPDGSNFTLKIRSTKLEDSAMYFCASSDLLAGTQYFGPGTRLTVL.

The DNA for the CDR3 is TGTGCCAGCAGTCGACTAGCGGATCCCTACGAGCAGTACTTC. Its translation is CASSRLADPYEQYF. The rearrangement links TRBV6-5 to TRBJ2-7, with 9 bases aligning to TRBD2. The CDR3 contains 14 residues. Germline values: CDR1 MNHEY, CDR2 SVGAGI. V shed 5 bases, J shed 2 bases, and the junction held 4 bases outside the gene matches.

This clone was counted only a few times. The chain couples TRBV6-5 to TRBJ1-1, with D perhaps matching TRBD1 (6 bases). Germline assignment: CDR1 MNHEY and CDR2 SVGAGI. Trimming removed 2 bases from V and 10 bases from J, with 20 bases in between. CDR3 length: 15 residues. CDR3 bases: TGTGCCAGCAGTTACCACCCCCCACAGGGACCTGGAGCTTTCTTT. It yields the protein CASSYHPPQGPGAFF.

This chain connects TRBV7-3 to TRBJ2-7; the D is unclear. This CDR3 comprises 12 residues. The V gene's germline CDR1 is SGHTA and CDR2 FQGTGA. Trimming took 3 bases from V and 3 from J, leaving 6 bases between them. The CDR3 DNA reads TGTGCCAGCAGCTTGAACGGCTACGAGCAGTACTTC. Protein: CASSLNGYEQYF.

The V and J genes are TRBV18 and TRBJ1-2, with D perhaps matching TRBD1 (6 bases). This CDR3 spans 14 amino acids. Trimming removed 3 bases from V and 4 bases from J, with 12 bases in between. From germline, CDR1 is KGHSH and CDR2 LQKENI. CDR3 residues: CASSPGQSSYGYTF. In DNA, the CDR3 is TGTGCCAGCTCACCCGGACAGTCGTCCTATGGCTACACCTTC.

This chain's CDR3 is CASSLASGGWTRETQYF. CDR3 DNA sequence: TGCGCCAGCAGCTTGGCAAGCGGGGGGTGGACTAGGGAGACCCAGTACTTC. This rearrangement joins TRBV5-1 to TRBJ2-5, with TRBD2 matching over 9 bases. The CDR3 spans 17 residues. Germline CDR1 is SGHRS and CDR2 is YFSETQ. With 0 bases clipped from V and 5 bases from J, the junction kept 11 bases outside the gene matches.

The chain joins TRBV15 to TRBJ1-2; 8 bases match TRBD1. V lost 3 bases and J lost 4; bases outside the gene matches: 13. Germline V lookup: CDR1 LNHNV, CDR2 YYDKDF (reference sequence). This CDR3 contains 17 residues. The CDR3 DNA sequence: TGTGCCACCAGCAGGCGTCTTCCCGGGACAGGCCTCTATGGCTACACCTTC. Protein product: CATSRRLPGTGLYGYTF. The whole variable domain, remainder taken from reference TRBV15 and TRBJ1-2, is DAMVIQNPRYQVTQFGKPVTLSCSQTLNHNVMYWYQQKSSQAPKLLFHYYDKDFNNEADTPDNFQSRRPNTSFCFLDIRSPGLGDTAMYLCATSRRLPGTGLYGYTFGSGTRLTVV.

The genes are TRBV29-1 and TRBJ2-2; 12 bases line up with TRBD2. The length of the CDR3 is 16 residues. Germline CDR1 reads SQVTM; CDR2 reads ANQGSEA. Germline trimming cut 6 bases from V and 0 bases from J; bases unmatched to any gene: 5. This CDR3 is CSVIRLAGANTGELFF. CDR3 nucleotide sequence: TGCAGCGTCATCAGACTAGCGGGAGCGAACACCGGGGAGCTGTTTTTT.

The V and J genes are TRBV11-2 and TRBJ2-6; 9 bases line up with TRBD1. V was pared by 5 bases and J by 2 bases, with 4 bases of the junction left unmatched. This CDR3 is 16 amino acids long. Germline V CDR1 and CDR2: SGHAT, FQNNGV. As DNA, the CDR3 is TGTGCCAGCAGCCGGGGACAGGGAGCTGGGGCCAACGTCCTGACTTTC. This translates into CASSRGQGAGANVLTF.

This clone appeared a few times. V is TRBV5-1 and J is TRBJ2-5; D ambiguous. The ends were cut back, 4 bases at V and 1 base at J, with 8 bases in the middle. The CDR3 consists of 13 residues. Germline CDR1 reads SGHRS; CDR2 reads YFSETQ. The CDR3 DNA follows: TGCGCCAGCAGCCCCTACCTCCAAGAGACCCAGTACTTC. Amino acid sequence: CASSPYLQETQYF.

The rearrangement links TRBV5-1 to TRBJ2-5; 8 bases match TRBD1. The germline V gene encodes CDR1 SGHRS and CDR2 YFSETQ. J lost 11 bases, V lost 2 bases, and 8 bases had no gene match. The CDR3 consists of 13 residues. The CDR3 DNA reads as TGCGCCAGCAGCTTCGGACAGGGAGCGGAGCAGTACTTC. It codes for CASSFGQGAEQYF.

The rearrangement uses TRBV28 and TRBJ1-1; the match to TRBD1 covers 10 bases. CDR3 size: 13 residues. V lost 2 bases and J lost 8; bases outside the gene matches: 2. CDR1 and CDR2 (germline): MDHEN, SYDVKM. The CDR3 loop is CASSLRTGGEAFF. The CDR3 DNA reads TGTGCCAGCAGTTTAAGGACAGGGGGGGAAGCTTTCTTT.